This is a list of T cell receptor beta chains from one sample in a study of OX40 agonist ivuxolimab in advanced cancers. Here immunoSEQ multiplex PCR was the method, and the copy in TCRdb shows in-frame clones only, minus some. This sample has about 48,000 clones, with 81% found just once. This material consisted of CD4+ or CD8+ T cells sorted from blood, taken in a trial of the OX40 agonist ivuxolimab. Receptors originate from an adult with an advanced solid tumor such as melanoma, head and neck, liver or kidney cancer. CDR3s include the opening cysteine and the closing phenylalanine or tryptophan. The D gene is left open where the match is weak.

D	V	length	J	CDR3
TRBD1	TRBV4-1	16	TRBJ2-5	CASSYDRGRGGETQYF
-	TRBV30	13	TRBJ1-1	CAWSVARNTEAFF
-	TRBV9	16	TRBJ2-7	CASSVFPTRSSYEQYF
TRBD1	TRBV4-3	15	TRBJ2-7	CASSHRQGMAYEQYF
TRBD1	TRBV19	12	TRBJ1-2	CAGRGLDYGYTF
TRBD1	TRBV18	13	TRBJ2-2	CASSRDREGELFF
-	TRBV6-5	16	TRBJ1-2	CASSSPSAGRGYGYTF
-	TRBV27	13	TRBJ2-7	CASSTTGPYEQYF
TRBD1	TRBV4-1	13	TRBJ1-2	CASSWDSTYGYTF
-	TRBV7-2	14	TRBJ1-1	CASSLLLEYTEAFF
-	TRBV5-4	18	TRBJ2-6	CASSLEVGGGSGANVLTF
TRBD1	TRBV9	15	TRBJ1-2	CASSVERQGVYGYTF
-	TRBV7-2	16	TRBJ1-3	CASSLGPGTSGNTIYF
-	TRBV10-3	13	TRBJ1-2	CAISEMAGLGYTF
-	TRBV18	15	TRBJ2-7	CASSPRGRSSYEQYF
-	TRBV10-3	14	TRBJ1-4	CAIRDGGGGEKLFF
-	TRBV10-3	14	TRBJ2-5	CATRAGQDQETQYF
-	TRBV7-2	16	TRBJ1-6	CASSLSPGGRNSPLHF
TRBD2	TRBV14	13	TRBJ2-1	CASSGRVYNEQFF
-	TRBV6-5	15	TRBJ2-7	CASSYSSGAFAEQYF
-	TRBV7-2	12	TRBJ1-2	CASSLSRAGYTF
-	TRBV7-2	14	TRBJ1-2	CASSLGPAGDGYTF
-	TRBV21-1	17	TRBJ1-6	CASSKSTGPPCDSPLHF
-	TRBV29-1	12	TRBJ1-1	CSVGILGTEAFF
TRBD1	TRBV5-1	14	TRBJ2-5	CASSSYRGAETQYF
-	TRBV18	15	TRBJ1-1	CASSPLGAGNTEAFF
TRBD2	TRBV27	14	TRBJ2-1	CASSLRGGFNEQFF
-	TRBV5-8	14	TRBJ1-6	CASSLVRGDSPLHF
-	TRBV6-4	12	TRBJ2-3	CASSRSGDTQYF
TRBD1	TRBV7-9	14	TRBJ2-7	CASSLPGGTHEQYF
TRBD1	TRBV7-2	15	TRBJ2-7	CASSPIRQGRGEQYF
-	TRBV29-1	12	TRBJ2-1	CSVGENVGSQFF
-	TRBV5-1	14	TRBJ2-1	CASSLGPASDEQFF
TRBD2	TRBV9	18	TRBJ2-5	CASSVSASGRLAVETQYF
-	TRBV7-2	16	TRBJ2-2	CASSSETDRYTGELFF
-	TRBV29-1	13	TRBJ2-1	CSAAGGSYNEQFF
TRBD1	TRBV11-2	14	TRBJ1-1	CASSAHQGVTEAFF
TRBD1	TRBV9	17	TRBJ1-4	CASSPGQGVSTNEKLFF
-	TRBV5-1	13	TRBJ1-2	CASSPESYLGYTF
-	TRBV6-5	11	TRBJ2-1	CASSQTNEQFF
TRBD1	TRBV19	14	TRBJ2-3	CATQGAANTDTQYF
-	TRBV6-1	16	TRBJ2-3	CASSEVPGLHTDTQYF
-	TRBV19	16	TRBJ1-5	CASRGYDRPTDQPQHF
-	TRBV10-3	15	TRBJ1-4	CAISVSNSTNEKLFF
-	TRBV30	17	TRBJ2-6	CAWSRGRVRTGANVLTF
-	TRBV5-1	15	TRBJ1-5	CASSLGGTSNQPQHF
TRBD1	TRBV7-2	16	TRBJ1-1	CASSTAAGGWGTEAFF
TRBD2	TRBV5-1	15	TRBJ2-3	CASTGLAGRSDTQYF
-	TRBV19	13	TRBJ1-1	CASSITEATEAFF
-	TRBV30	13	TRBJ1-5	CAWSVQGYQPQHF
TRBD1	TRBV6-6	14	TRBJ2-2	CASTRQGDTGELFF
TRBD1	TRBV25-1	13	TRBJ2-2	CAGQGPNTGELFF
-	TRBV6-5	12	TRBJ2-7	CASSYFRNEQYF
TRBD1	TRBV19	14	TRBJ2-7	CASSGRDSSYEQYF
-	TRBV5-1	15	TRBJ1-5	CASSLAGVGNQPQHF
-	TRBV5-4	14	TRBJ1-3	CASSPGSSGNTIYF